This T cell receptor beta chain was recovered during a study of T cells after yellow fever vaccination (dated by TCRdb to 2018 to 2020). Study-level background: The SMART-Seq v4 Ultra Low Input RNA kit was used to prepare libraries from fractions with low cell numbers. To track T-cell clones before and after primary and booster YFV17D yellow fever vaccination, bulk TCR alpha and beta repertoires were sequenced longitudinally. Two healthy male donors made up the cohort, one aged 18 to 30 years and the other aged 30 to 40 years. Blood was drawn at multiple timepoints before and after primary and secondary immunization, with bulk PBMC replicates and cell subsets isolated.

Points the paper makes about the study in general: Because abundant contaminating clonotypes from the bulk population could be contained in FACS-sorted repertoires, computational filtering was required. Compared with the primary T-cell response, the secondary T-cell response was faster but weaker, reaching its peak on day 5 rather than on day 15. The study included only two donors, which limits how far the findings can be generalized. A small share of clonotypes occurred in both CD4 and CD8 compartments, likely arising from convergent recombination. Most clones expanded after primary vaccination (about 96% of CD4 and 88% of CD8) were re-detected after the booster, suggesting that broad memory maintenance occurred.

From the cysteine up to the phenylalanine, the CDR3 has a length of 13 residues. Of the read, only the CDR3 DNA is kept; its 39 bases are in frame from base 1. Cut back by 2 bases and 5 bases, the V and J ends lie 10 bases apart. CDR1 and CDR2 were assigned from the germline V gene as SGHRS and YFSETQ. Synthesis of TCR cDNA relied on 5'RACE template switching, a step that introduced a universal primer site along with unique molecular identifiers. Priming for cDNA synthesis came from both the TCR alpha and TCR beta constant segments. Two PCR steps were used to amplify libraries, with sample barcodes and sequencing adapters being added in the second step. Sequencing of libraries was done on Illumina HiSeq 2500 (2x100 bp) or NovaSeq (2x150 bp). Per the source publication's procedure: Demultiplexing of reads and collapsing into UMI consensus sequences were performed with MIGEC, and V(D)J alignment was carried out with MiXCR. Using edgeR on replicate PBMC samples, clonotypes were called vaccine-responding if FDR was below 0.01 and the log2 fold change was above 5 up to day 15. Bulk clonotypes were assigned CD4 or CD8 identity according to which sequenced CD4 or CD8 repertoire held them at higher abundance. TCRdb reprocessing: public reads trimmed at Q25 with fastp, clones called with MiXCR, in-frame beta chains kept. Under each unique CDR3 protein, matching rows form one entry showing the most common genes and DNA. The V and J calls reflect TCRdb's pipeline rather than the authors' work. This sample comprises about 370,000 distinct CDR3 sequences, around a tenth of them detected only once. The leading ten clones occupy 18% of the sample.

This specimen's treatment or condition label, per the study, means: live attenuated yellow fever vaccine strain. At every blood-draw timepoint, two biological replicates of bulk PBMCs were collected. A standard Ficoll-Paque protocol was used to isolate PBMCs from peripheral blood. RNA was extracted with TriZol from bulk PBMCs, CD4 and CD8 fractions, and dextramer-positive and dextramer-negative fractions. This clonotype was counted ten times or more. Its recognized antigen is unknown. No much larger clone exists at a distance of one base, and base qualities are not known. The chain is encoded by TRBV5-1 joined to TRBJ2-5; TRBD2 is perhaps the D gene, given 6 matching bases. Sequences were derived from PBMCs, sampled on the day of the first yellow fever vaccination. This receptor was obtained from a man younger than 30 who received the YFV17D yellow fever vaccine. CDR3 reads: CASSFGGEETQYF. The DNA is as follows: TGCGCCAGCAGCTTCGGGGGAGAGGAGACCCAGTACTTC. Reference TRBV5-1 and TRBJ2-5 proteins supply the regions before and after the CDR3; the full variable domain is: KAGVTQTPRYLIKTRGQQVTLSCSPISGHRSVSWYQQTPGQGLQFLFEYFSETQRNKGNFPGRFSGRQFSNSRSEMNVSTLELGDSALYLCASSFGGEETQYFGPGTRLLVL.